This passage covers 17 T cell receptor beta chains from one sample sequenced in a study of T cell repertoires in cytomegalovirus infection. Their recognized antigens are unknown. TCRdb reprocessed the reads with MiXCR, giving one entry per CDR3 protein. The table has 100,000 to 150,000 distinct CDR3 sequences, around 25% seen once. The sequenced material came from PBMCs, sequenced either directly or after in vitro stimulation (not recorded which). The receptor set was obtained from a human donor in good health (CMV status not recorded). Some clones in this sample may be carry-over from other donors' samples.

This clonotype was counted between two and nine times. The rearrangement joins TRBV28 to TRBJ1-1; no clear D. The CDR3 runs 13 residues. Looked up from germline, CDR1 is MDHEN and CDR2 is SYDVKM. Trimming pared 5 bases from V and 7 bases from J, leaving 14 bases between. The CDR3 DNA reads as TGTGCCAGCAGTCCCCCCTTCACTGATGAAGCTTTCTTT. Protein product: CASSPPFTDEAFF.

This clonotype has ten or more counts. The chain carries TRBV7-2 and TRBJ2-5; TRBD2 matches 8 bases. Germline-derived CDR1 and CDR2 are SGHTA and FQGNSA. The V segment lost 5 bases and the J segment 2 bases; nucleotides outside the gene matches: 10. The CDR3 has 16 residues. The CDR3 coding sequence is TGTGCCAGCAGCACTCGGGGGGGGGAAGTGCAAGAGACCCAGTACTTC. Translated: CASSTRGGEVQETQYF.

Sample share makes this clonotype medium-sized (0.01 to 0.1%). This chain links TRBV7-9 with TRBJ2-3, with D possibly being TRBD2 (5 bases). From germline, CDR1 is SEHNR and CDR2 FQNEAQ (reference sequence). The CDR3 sequence is 16 residues long. Trimming took off 3 bases at V and 5 bases at J, with 18 bases between the two ends. CDR3 in amino acids: CASSFRGEGLGDTQYF. The CDR3 bases are TGTGCCAGCAGCTTCCGGGGTGAGGGTTTAGGAGATACGCAGTATTTT.

This chain links TRBV2 with TRBJ2-5; perhaps TRBD2 as D (6 bases). Germline V CDR1 and CDR2: SNHLY, FYNNEI. V lost 5 bases, J lost 13 bases, and 11 bases lay in between. The length of the CDR3 is 10 residues. As DNA, the CDR3 is TGTGCCAGCAGTCGGGACTCCCTGTACTTC. Translated: CASSRDSLYF. The complete variable domain, with remaining parts taken from reference TRBV2 and TRBJ2-5, reads EPEVTQTPSHQVTQMGQEVILRCVPISNHLYFYWYRQILGQKVEFLVSFYNNEISEKSEIFDDQFSVERPDGSNFTLKIRSTKLEDSAMYFCASSRDSLYFGPGTRLLVL.

The chain joins TRBV11-1 to TRBJ2-2, with 7 nucleotides matching TRBD1. CDR1 SGHAT and CDR2 FQDESV come from the germline V gene (reference sequence). The CDR3 loop spans 15 amino acids. V gave up 5 bases and J gave up 0 bases; unmatched junction bases: 3. CDR3 in DNA: TGTGCCAGCAGCCCACAGGGGACGAACACCGGGGAGCTGTTTTTT. This translates into CASSPQGTNTGELFF.

This clonotype was counted a single time. A clone one base away is much larger, so this may be a read error. This is likely a read error, given that the CDR3 carries no conserved phenylalanine or tryptophan at its end. This chain links TRBV12-3 or TRBV12-4 with TRBJ2-1; weak D call: TRBD2 (6 bases). The germline V and J ends were trimmed by 6 bases and 1 base, with 16 bases remaining between them. The CDR3 contains 16 residues. The CDR3 here is CASRRDVAWSYNEQFY. The DNA for the CDR3 is TGTGCCAGCAGGCGGGACGTAGCTTGGTCCTACAATGAGCAGTTCTAC.

The rearrangement uses TRBV11-3 and TRBJ2-5; perhaps TRBD2 as D (6 bases). The V and J ends lost 4 bases and 3 bases respectively, with 21 bases between them. Germline CDR1 and CDR2: SGHNT and YENEEA. CDR3 size: 17 residues. The CDR3 protein is CASSSGGTSLSKETQYF. CDR3 sequence (DNA): TGTGCCAGCAGCTCAGGCGGGACTTCATTATCGAAAGAGACCCAGTACTTC. Filled out from reference TRBV11-3 and TRBJ2-5, the complete variable domain reads EAGVVQSPRYKIIEKKQPVAFWCNPISGHNTLYWYLQNLGQGPELLIRYENEEAVDDSQLPKDRFSAERLKGVDSTLKIQPAELGDSAVYLCASSSGGTSLSKETQYFGPGTRLLVL.

The J gene is TRBJ2-7, the V gene TRBV5-6, with D possibly TRBD1 on 6 matching bases. Deletions cut 2 bases from V and 0 bases from J, with 9 bases between. The length of the CDR3 is 14 residues. CDR1 is SGHDT and CDR2 is YYEEEE in the germline V gene. The DNA for the CDR3 is TGTGCCAGCAGCTTCGGGACAAACTCCTACGAGCAGTACTTC. The encoded protein is CASSFGTNSYEQYF.

This clonotype has more than one count but fewer than ten. V gene TRBV10-3 combines with J gene TRBJ1-6; weak D call: TRBD1 (5 bases). The germline V gene encodes CDR1 ENHRY and CDR2 SYGVKD. The CDR3 consists of 15 residues. The V and J ends lost 4 bases and 0 bases respectively, with 7 bases between them. Written as DNA, the CDR3 is TGTGCCATCAGTGGGGGGAGCTCCTATAATTCACCCCTCCACTTT. It is translated as CAISGGSSYNSPLHF.

In this sample, this clonotype turned up many times. In DNA, the CDR3 is TGCAGTGCTAGAGGACATCCGAAGGGCAATCAGCCCCAGCATTTT. Protein product: CSARGHPKGNQPQHF. This rearrangement joins TRBV20-1 to TRBJ1-5, with D uncertain. This CDR3 region has 15 residues. The V and J ends lost 1 base and 2 bases respectively, with 12 bases between them. Germline V lookup: CDR1 DFQATT, CDR2 SNEGSKA (reference sequence).

This rearrangement joins TRBV12-3 or TRBV12-4 to TRBJ2-2, with 10 positions matching TRBD2. There are 16 residues in the CDR3. Trimming took 3 bases from V and 3 from J; bases not matched to a gene: 4. The CDR3 DNA reads as TGTGCCAGCAGTTTGGGGCTAGCGGGAGACACCGGGGAGCTGTTTTTT. This translates into CASSLGLAGDTGELFF.

The chain employs TRBV5-1 and TRBJ2-1; 8 bases fit TRBD1. The V gene end was trimmed by 3 bases and the J gene end by 5 bases; junction bases not matched to a gene: 10. Germline V CDR1 and CDR2: SGHRS, YFSETQ. The CDR3 consists of 16 residues. In nucleotides, the CDR3 is TGCGCCAGCAGCTCTCCCCTGGACAGGGATCACAATGAGCAGTTCTTC. This encodes CASSSPLDRDHNEQFF.

The chain employs TRBV6-2 or TRBV6-3 and TRBJ1-2, with TRBD1 matching over 10 bases. The germline V gene has CDR1 MNHEY and CDR2 SVGEGT. This CDR3 contains 16 residues. J was trimmed by 8 bases and V by 7 bases; bases with no gene match: 16. The CDR3 sequence: CASNPDRGLRLGGYTF. The CDR3 nucleotides are TGTGCCAGCAATCCCGACAGGGGGCTTCGCCTAGGGGGCTACACCTTC.

The V call is TRBV7-9, the J call TRBJ1-2, with 9 bases that match TRBD1. Germline V gene lookup returns CDR1 SEHNR and CDR2 FQNEAQ (reference sequence). V was pared by 5 bases and J by 3 bases, with 7 bases of the junction left unmatched. This CDR3 comprises 15 residues. Here the CDR3 reads CASSPPTGGDYGYTF. The CDR3 nucleotides are TGTGCCAGCAGCCCCCCGACAGGGGGGGACTATGGCTACACCTTC.

In its sample, this clonotype was seen a few times. The rearrangement joins TRBV7-2 to TRBJ2-7; possible D gene TRBD1, 6 bases. Germline V lookup: CDR1 SGHTA, CDR2 FQGNSA. The CDR3 is 17 residues long. With 1 base removed from V and 0 bases from J, the gap between germline ends came to 16 bases. The CDR3 sequence is CASSLGVGQGSSYEQYV. The CDR3 DNA sequence: TGTGCCAGCAGCTTAGGGGTGGGGCAGGGGTCCTCCTACGAGCAGTACGTC.

The chain employs TRBV7-2 and TRBJ2-5; TRBD2 matches at 7 bases. This CDR3 is built from 15 residues. V gave up 4 bases and J gave up 6 bases; unmatched junction bases: 11. Germline V gene sequence: CDR1 SGHTA, CDR2 FQGNSA. CDR3 region: CASSSDGGNLKTQYF. The CDR3 DNA sequence: TGTGCCAGCAGCTCAGACGGGGGGAATCTTAAGACCCAGTACTTC.

This clonotype showed up just a few times. This chain links TRBV6-2 or TRBV6-3 with TRBJ2-7; no clear D. Trimming took off 4 bases at V and 0 bases at J, with 7 bases between the two ends. The CDR3 sequence is 13 residues long. The germline gives CDR1 MNHEY, CDR2 SVGEGT. CDR3 nucleotides: TGTGCCAGCAGTTTACGGAGCTCCTACGAGCAGTACGTC. Its protein is CASSLRSSYEQYV.